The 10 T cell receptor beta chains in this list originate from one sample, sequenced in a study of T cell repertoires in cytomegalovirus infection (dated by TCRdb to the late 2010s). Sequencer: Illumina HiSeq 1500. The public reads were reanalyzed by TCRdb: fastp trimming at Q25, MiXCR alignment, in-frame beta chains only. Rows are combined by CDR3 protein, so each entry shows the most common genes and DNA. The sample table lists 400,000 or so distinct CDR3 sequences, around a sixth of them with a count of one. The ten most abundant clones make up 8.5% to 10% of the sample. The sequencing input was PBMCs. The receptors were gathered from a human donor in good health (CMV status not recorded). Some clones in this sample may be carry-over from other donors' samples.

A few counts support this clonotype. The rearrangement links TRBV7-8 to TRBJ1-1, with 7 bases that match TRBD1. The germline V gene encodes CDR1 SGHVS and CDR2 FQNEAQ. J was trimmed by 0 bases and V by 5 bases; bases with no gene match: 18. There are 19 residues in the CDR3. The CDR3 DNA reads TGTGCCAGCAGCGCTGAAGGGACAGCCTTACTTAGTATGAACACTGAAGCTTTCTTT. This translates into CASSAEGTALLSMNTEAFF.

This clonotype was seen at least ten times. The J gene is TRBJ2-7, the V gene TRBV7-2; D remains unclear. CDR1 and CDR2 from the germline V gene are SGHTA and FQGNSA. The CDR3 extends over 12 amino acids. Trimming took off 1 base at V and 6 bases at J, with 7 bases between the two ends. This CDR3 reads CASSLDWIEQYF. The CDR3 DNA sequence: TGTGCCAGCAGCTTAGATTGGATCGAGCAGTACTTC.

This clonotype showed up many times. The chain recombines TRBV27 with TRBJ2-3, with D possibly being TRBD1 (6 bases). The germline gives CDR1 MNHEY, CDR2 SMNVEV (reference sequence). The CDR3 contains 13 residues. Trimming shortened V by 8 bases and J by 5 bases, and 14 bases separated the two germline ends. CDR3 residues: CASLRQAGDTQYF. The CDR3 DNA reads TGTGCCAGCCTTAGACAGGCCGGAGATACGCAGTATTTT.

CDR3 bases: TGCAGCGTAACAGGGTCTCTTGGGGAGACCCAGTACTTC. Translated: CSVTGSLGETQYF. The genes are TRBV29-1 and TRBJ2-5; D perhaps matches TRBD1 (6 bases). The CDR3 is 13 residues long. Trimming took off 6 bases at V and 5 bases at J, with 16 bases between the two ends. Germline V gives CDR1 SQVTM, CDR2 ANQGSEA.

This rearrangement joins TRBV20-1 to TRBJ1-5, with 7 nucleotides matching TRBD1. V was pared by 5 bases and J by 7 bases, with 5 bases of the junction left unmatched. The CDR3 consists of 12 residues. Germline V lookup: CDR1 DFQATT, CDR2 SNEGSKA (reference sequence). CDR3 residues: CSARQGFQPQHF. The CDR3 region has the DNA TGCAGTGCTCGACAGGGATTCCAGCCCCAGCATTTT.

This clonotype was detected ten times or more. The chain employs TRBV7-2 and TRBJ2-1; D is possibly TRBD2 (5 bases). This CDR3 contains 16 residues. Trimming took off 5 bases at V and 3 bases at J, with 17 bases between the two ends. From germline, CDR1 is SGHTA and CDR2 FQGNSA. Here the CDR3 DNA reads TGTGCCAGCAGCCCAGTTAGTGGGAGTGGCTACAATGAGCAGTTCTTC. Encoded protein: CASSPVSGSGYNEQFF.

CDR3 protein: CASSSKTGYEQYF. For the CDR3, the DNA is TGTGCCAGCAGCTCCAAGACTGGGTACGAGCAGTACTTC. The chain recombines TRBV7-4 with TRBJ2-7; D is ambiguous. Trimming pared 4 bases from V and 4 bases from J, leaving 11 bases between. Germline V gene data show CDR1 as SGHVT and CDR2 as SQSDAQ. The CDR3 length is 13 residues.

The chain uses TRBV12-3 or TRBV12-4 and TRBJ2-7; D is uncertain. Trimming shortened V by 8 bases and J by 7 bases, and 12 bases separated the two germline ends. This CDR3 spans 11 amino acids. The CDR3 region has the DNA TGTGCCAGCCGAAAGGAAGGAGAGCAGTACTTC. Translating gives CASRKEGEQYF.

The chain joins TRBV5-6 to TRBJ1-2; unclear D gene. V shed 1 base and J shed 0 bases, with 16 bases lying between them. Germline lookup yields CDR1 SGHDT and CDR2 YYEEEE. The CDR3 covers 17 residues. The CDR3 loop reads CASSLTQKVTPNYGYTF. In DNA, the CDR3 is TGTGCCAGCAGCTTGACGCAGAAAGTAACGCCTAACTATGGCTACACCTTC.

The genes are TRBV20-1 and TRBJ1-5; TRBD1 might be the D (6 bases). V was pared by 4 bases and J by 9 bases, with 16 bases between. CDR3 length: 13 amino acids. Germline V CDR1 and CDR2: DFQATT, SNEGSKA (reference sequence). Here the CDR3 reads CSATRTALGPQHF. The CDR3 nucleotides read TGCAGTGCTACCAGGACAGCGCTAGGGCCCCAGCATTTT.